The 7 T cell receptor beta chains listed next were all sequenced from one sample in a study of T cell responses to AZD1222 COVID-19 vaccine. Libraries were prepared by immunoSEQ multiplex PCR; TCRdb keeps only in-frame clonotypes and omits some of them. In the table there are approximately 150,000 clones, approximately 90% of which are singletons. The source material was peripheral blood, sampled 28 days after the second AZD1222 dose. The source is an adult who received the AZD1222 COVID-19 vaccine.

CDR3 sequence: CASSRVQDLQPQHF. The CDR3 bases are TGTGCCAGCAGCAGAGTACAGGATTTGCAGCCCCAGCATTTT. The chain recombines TRBV27 with TRBJ1-5; weak D call: TRBD1 (5 bases). The V end lost 6 bases, the J end lost 7 bases, and 16 bases lay between the germline ends. The CDR3 has 14 amino acids. CDR1 is MNHEY, CDR2 SMNVEV, per germline (reference sequence).

This sequence joins TRBV7-3 and TRBJ1-1; 9 bases are shared with TRBD1. The CDR3 spans 15 residues. V was pared by 4 bases and J by 10 bases, with 13 bases of the junction left unmatched. The V gene's germline CDR1 is SGHTA and CDR2 FQGTGA. CDR3 amino acids: CASSSTGGDRVGAFF. CDR3 DNA: TGTGCCAGCAGCTCCACCGGGGGGGACAGGGTAGGAGCTTTCTTT.

The chain joins TRBV9 to TRBJ1-2; D remains ambiguous. Germline V lookup: CDR1 SGDLS, CDR2 YYNGEE. V lost 3 bases and J 0 bases, leaving 15 bases between the germline ends. This CDR3 contains 16 residues. The CDR3 region is CASSAGLFVANYGYTF. The DNA for the CDR3 is TGTGCCAGCAGCGCCGGACTTTTCGTAGCTAACTATGGCTACACCTTC.

The J gene is TRBJ1-5, the V gene TRBV11-2; D remains ambiguous. Deletions cut 5 bases from V and 1 base from J, with 9 bases between. Germline assignment: CDR1 SGHAT and CDR2 FQNNGV. There are 14 residues in the CDR3. The DNA of the CDR3 is TGTGCCAGCAGCGTCAGTCCCAGCAATCAGCCCCAGCATTTT. Translated: CASSVSPSNQPQHF. The variable domain in full, completed from reference TRBV11-2 and TRBJ1-5, reads EAGVAQSPRYKIIEKRQSVAFWCNPISGHATLYWYQQILGQGPKLLIQFQNNGVVDDSQLPKDRFSAERLKGVDSTLKIQPAKLEDSAVYLCASSVSPSNQPQHFGDGTRLSIL.

The CDR3 DNA reads TGTGCCAGCAGCTTATTTGGCAGGGACGAGCAGTACTTC. Its translation is CASSLFGRDEQYF. J is TRBJ2-7 and V is TRBV11-2, with D maybe TRBD1 (5 bases). With 2 bases removed from V and 5 bases from J, the gap between germline ends came to 10 bases. Germline CDR1 is SGHAT and CDR2 is FQNNGV. CDR3 length: 13 amino acids. Supplemented by reference TRBV11-2 and TRBJ2-7, the full variable domain reads EAGVAQSPRYKIIEKRQSVAFWCNPISGHATLYWYQQILGQGPKLLIQFQNNGVVDDSQLPKDRFSAERLKGVDSTLKIQPAKLEDSAVYLCASSLFGRDEQYFGPGTRLTVT.

V is TRBV7-3 and J is TRBJ2-1; no reliable D call. Germline-derived CDR1 and CDR2 are SGHTA and FQGTGA. This CDR3 is 12 amino acids long. V dropped 2 bases and J dropped 12 bases, with 11 bases sitting between them. CDR3 bases: TGTGCCAGCAGCTTAGGCCCAATGGTGCAGTTCTTC. Protein product: CASSLGPMVQFF.

The sample holds one count of this clone. This CDR3 is CASSRTGGNYGYTF. DNA for the CDR3: TGTGCCAGCAGCCGGACAGGGGGGAACTATGGCTACACCTTC. The rearrangement links TRBV5-6 to TRBJ1-2; 10 nucleotides agree with TRBD1. CDR3 length: 14 amino acids. J lost 2 bases, V lost 4 bases, and 2 bases had no gene match. The germline V gene encodes CDR1 SGHDT and CDR2 YYEEEE.